This is a list of T cell receptor beta chains from one sample in a study of radiotherapy plus CTLA-4 blockade in lung cancer. Clones were sequenced by immunoSEQ multiplex PCR, and TCRdb holds only the in-frame ones, with some missing. In the table there are 120,000 or so clones, 78% of which are singletons. The sample was peripheral blood, taken from a patient treated with radiotherapy plus ipilimumab. The receptors here all came from a human donor with non-small cell lung cancer who had a partial response to radiotherapy plus ipilimumab. Each CDR3 is given with its conserved first and last residue. The D gene is left open where the match is weak. Expanded clones are given a class, and other clones once, few, many or no size at all.

V gene: TRBV5-4; D gene: TRBD2; J gene: TRBJ2-3; clone size: -; CDR3 protein: CASSLGSGIGNTQYF; CDR3 DNA: TGTGCCAGCAGCTTGGGTAGCGGGATCGGGAATACGCAGTATTTT
V gene: TRBV10-3; D gene: -; J gene: TRBJ1-1; clone size: -; CDR3 protein: CATRDRVGSSDTEAFF; CDR3 DNA: TGTGCCACTCGCGACAGAGTCGGGTCATCGGACACTGAAGCTTTCTTT
V gene: TRBV30; D gene: TRBD2; J gene: TRBJ2-2; clone size: -; CDR3 protein: CAWSVLAGGFTGELFF; CDR3 DNA: TGTGCCTGGAGTGTGCTAGCGGGAGGTTTCACCGGGGAGCTGTTTTTT
V gene: TRBV5-5; D gene: TRBD2; J gene: TRBJ2-1; clone size: -; CDR3 protein: CASSLDLAGAYNEQFF; CDR3 DNA: TGTGCCAGCAGCTTGGATCTAGCGGGGGCCTACAATGAGCAGTTCTTC
V gene: TRBV11-2; D gene: TRBD1; J gene: TRBJ1-2; clone size: once; CDR3 protein: CASSPGGTGGMVYGYTF; CDR3 DNA: TGTGCCAGCAGCCCCGGAGGGACAGGGGGCATGGTCTATGGCTACACCTTC
V gene: TRBV6-5; D gene: TRBD1; J gene: TRBJ2-5; clone size: -; CDR3 protein: CASSPDRAETQYF; CDR3 DNA: TGTGCCAGCAGCCCGGACAGGGCAGAGACCCAGTACTTC
V gene: TRBV27; D gene: TRBD1; J gene: TRBJ2-2; clone size: -; CDR3 protein: CASSLIPGQAAGELFF; CDR3 DNA: TGTGCCAGCAGTCTTATACCTGGACAGGCCGCCGGGGAGCTGTTTTTT
V gene: TRBV5-4; D gene: -; J gene: TRBJ2-3; clone size: -; CDR3 protein: CASSPQVLDSPDTQYF; CDR3 DNA: TGTGCCAGCAGCCCACAAGTCCTAGATAGTCCGGATACGCAGTATTTT
V gene: TRBV5-4; D gene: -; J gene: TRBJ1-4; clone size: -; CDR3 protein: CASSLYVVPEKLFF; CDR3 DNA: TGTGCCAGCAGCTTGTATGTTGTCCCTGAAAAACTGTTTTTT
V gene: TRBV9; D gene: -; J gene: TRBJ1-3; clone size: -; CDR3 protein: CASSSRQIGNTIYF; CDR3 DNA: TGTGCCAGCAGCTCCCGACAGATTGGAAACACCATATATTTT
V gene: TRBV27; D gene: -; J gene: TRBJ2-1; clone size: -; CDR3 protein: CASSDRSSYNEQFF; CDR3 DNA: TGTGCCAGCAGTGACAGGAGCTCCTACAATGAGCAGTTCTTC
V gene: TRBV5-4; D gene: TRBD2; J gene: TRBJ2-1; clone size: -; CDR3 protein: CASSQELAGYNEQFF; CDR3 DNA: TGCGCCAGCAGCCAAGAGCTAGCGGGGTACAATGAGCAGTTCTTC
V gene: TRBV7-2; D gene: -; J gene: TRBJ2-3; clone size: -; CDR3 protein: CASSLAINTDTQYF; CDR3 DNA: TGTGCCAGCAGCTTAGCCATCAACACAGATACGCAGTATTTT
V gene: TRBV28; D gene: TRBD2; J gene: TRBJ2-1; clone size: -; CDR3 protein: CASRVGAGDRNYNEQFF; CDR3 DNA: TGTGCCAGCAGAGTGGGAGCGGGAGACCGCAATTACAATGAGCAGTTCTTC
V gene: TRBV28; D gene: -; J gene: TRBJ2-1; clone size: -; CDR3 protein: CASSSHWTVGHHYNEQFF; CDR3 DNA: TGTGCCAGCAGTTCCCATTGGACGGTGGGGCATCACTACAATGAGCAGTTCTTC
V gene: TRBV5-1; D gene: -; J gene: TRBJ2-2; clone size: -; CDR3 protein: CASSSNTGELFF; CDR3 DNA: TGCGCCAGCAGCTCAAACACCGGGGAGCTGTTTTTT
V gene: TRBV5-1; D gene: -; J gene: TRBJ2-1; clone size: -; CDR3 protein: CASSLGDNNEQFF; CDR3 DNA: TGCGCCAGCAGCTTAGGAGATAACAATGAGCAGTTCTTC
V gene: TRBV4-1; D gene: -; J gene: TRBJ1-4; clone size: -; CDR3 protein: CASSKPGLGNEKLFF; CDR3 DNA: TGCGCCAGCAGTAAACCGGGACTGGGGAATGAAAAACTGTTTTTT
V gene: TRBV6-1; D gene: TRBD1; J gene: TRBJ1-1; clone size: -; CDR3 protein: CASSEGQGAGAFF; CDR3 DNA: TGTGCCAGCAGTGAAGGACAGGGGGCCGGGGCTTTCTTT
V gene: TRBV25-1; D gene: -; J gene: TRBJ2-7; clone size: -; CDR3 protein: CASSGGQDRYEQYF; CDR3 DNA: TGTGCCAGCAGCGGGGGGCAGGACCGCTACGAGCAGTACTTC
V gene: TRBV5-1; D gene: TRBD1; J gene: TRBJ1-1; clone size: -; CDR3 protein: CASSFRKTGAKDGDTEAFF; CDR3 DNA: TGCGCCAGCAGCTTTAGGAAGACAGGGGCCAAGGATGGGGACACTGAAGCTTTCTTT
V gene: TRBV5-4; D gene: TRBD1; J gene: TRBJ2-1; clone size: -; CDR3 protein: CASSFLDRGNYNEQFF; CDR3 DNA: TGTGCCAGCAGCTTTCTCGACAGGGGGAACTACAATGAGCAGTTCTTC
V gene: TRBV7-2; D gene: -; J gene: TRBJ2-3; clone size: -; CDR3 protein: CASRGLALSDTQYF; CDR3 DNA: TGTGCCAGCAGGGGACTCGCTCTATCAGATACGCAGTATTTT
V gene: TRBV5-8; D gene: -; J gene: TRBJ1-6; clone size: -; CDR3 protein: CASSPRGYENSPLHF; CDR3 DNA: TGTGCCAGCAGCCCGAGGGGGTACGAAAATTCACCCCTCCACTTT
V gene: TRBV7-8; D gene: -; J gene: TRBJ1-2; clone size: -; CDR3 protein: CASSLHTDYGYTF; CDR3 DNA: TGTGCCAGCAGCTTGCATACAGACTATGGCTACACCTTC
V gene: TRBV18; D gene: -; J gene: TRBJ1-6; clone size: -; CDR3 protein: CASSPSRNSPLHF; CDR3 DNA: TGTGCCAGCTCACCTTCGAGGAATTCACCCCTCCACTTT
V gene: TRBV7-2; D gene: -; J gene: TRBJ2-1; clone size: once; CDR3 protein: CASSFKVGDNEQFF; CDR3 DNA: TGTGCCAGCAGCTTTAAGGTAGGGGACAATGAGCAGTTCTTC
V gene: TRBV7-9; D gene: TRBD1; J gene: TRBJ1-3; clone size: -; CDR3 protein: CASSSTTGRGLGNTIYF; CDR3 DNA: TGTGCCAGCAGCTCCACAACAGGCAGGGGGCTTGGAAACACCATATATTTT
V gene: TRBV6-5; D gene: TRBD2; J gene: TRBJ2-1; clone size: -; CDR3 protein: CASRAPAGDNEQFF; CDR3 DNA: TGTGCCAGCCGAGCCCCAGCGGGAGACAATGAGCAGTTCTTC
V gene: TRBV6-1; D gene: -; J gene: TRBJ1-5; clone size: few; CDR3 protein: CASNQENSNQPQHF; CDR3 DNA: TGTGCCAGCAATCAGGAAAATAGCAATCAGCCCCAGCATTTT
V gene: TRBV19; D gene: TRBD2; J gene: TRBJ2-2; clone size: -; CDR3 protein: CASIPPGLAGSGTGELFF; CDR3 DNA: TGTGCCAGTATTCCCCCGGGACTAGCGGGAAGCGGCACCGGGGAGCTGTTTTTT
V gene: TRBV5-1; D gene: TRBD1; J gene: TRBJ1-1; clone size: -; CDR3 protein: CASSQVQGTSTEAFF; CDR3 DNA: TGCGCCAGCAGCCAAGTACAGGGGACCTCCACTGAAGCTTTCTTT
V gene: TRBV7-9; D gene: TRBD1; J gene: TRBJ2-7; clone size: -; CDR3 protein: CASSLKGQGFNEQYF; CDR3 DNA: TGTGCCAGCAGCCTCAAGGGACAGGGGTTCAACGAGCAGTACTTC
V gene: TRBV18; D gene: TRBD1; J gene: TRBJ1-4; clone size: few; CDR3 protein: CASSAGTGSGASGEKLFF; CDR3 DNA: TGTGCCAGCTCGGCCGGGACAGGGAGTGGGGCGAGCGGTGAAAAACTGTTTTTT
V gene: TRBV4-1; D gene: TRBD1; J gene: TRBJ1-4; clone size: -; CDR3 protein: CASSQDGGGDEKLFF; CDR3 DNA: TGCGCCAGCAGCCAAGACGGAGGGGGCGATGAAAAACTGTTTTTT
V gene: TRBV5-6; D gene: -; J gene: TRBJ1-1; clone size: -; CDR3 protein: CASSLGANTEAFF; CDR3 DNA: TGTGCCAGCAGCTTGGGAGCGAACACTGAAGCTTTCTTT
V gene: TRBV27; D gene: TRBD2; J gene: TRBJ2-1; clone size: once; CDR3 protein: CASSLFSGTSAYNEQFF; CDR3 DNA: TGTGCCAGCAGTTTATTTTCCGGGACTAGCGCATACAATGAGCAGTTCTTC
V gene: TRBV6-1; D gene: -; J gene: TRBJ2-6; clone size: -; CDR3 protein: CASSERGSGANVLTF; CDR3 DNA: TGTGCCAGCAGTGAAAGGGGCTCTGGGGCCAACGTCCTGACTTTC
V gene: TRBV19; D gene: TRBD1; J gene: TRBJ2-1; clone size: -; CDR3 protein: CASRTLRTGGYGEQFF; CDR3 DNA: TGTGCCAGTAGGACTTTAAGGACAGGGGGCTACGGTGAGCAGTTCTTC
V gene: TRBV5-5; D gene: -; J gene: TRBJ1-5; clone size: -; CDR3 protein: CASSWQARNQPQHF; CDR3 DNA: TGTGCCAGCAGCTGGCAGGCCCGGAATCAGCCCCAGCATTTT
V gene: TRBV5-1; D gene: TRBD2; J gene: TRBJ2-1; clone size: -; CDR3 protein: CASSLAGGGPGDEQFF; CDR3 DNA: TGCGCCAGCAGCTTGGCCGGGGGAGGGCCGGGAGATGAGCAGTTCTTC
V gene: TRBV27; D gene: -; J gene: TRBJ1-5; clone size: -; CDR3 protein: CATGQSFPNQPQHF; CDR3 DNA: TGTGCCACGGGACAATCCTTTCCCAATCAGCCCCAGCATTTT
V gene: TRBV7-8; D gene: TRBD2; J gene: TRBJ2-4; clone size: once; CDR3 protein: CASTPLAGGLAKNIQYF; CDR3 DNA: TGTGCCAGCACCCCATTAGCGGGAGGTTTAGCCAAAAACATTCAGTACTTC
V gene: TRBV5-6; D gene: -; J gene: TRBJ1-1; clone size: few; CDR3 protein: CASSFGMERTEAFF; CDR3 DNA: TGTGCCAGCAGCTTCGGTATGGAGAGGACTGAAGCTTTCTTT
V gene: TRBV5-4; D gene: -; J gene: TRBJ2-6; clone size: -; CDR3 protein: CASSLLESGANVLTF; CDR3 DNA: TGTGCCAGCAGCTTGTTGGAGTCTGGGGCCAACGTCCTGACTTTC